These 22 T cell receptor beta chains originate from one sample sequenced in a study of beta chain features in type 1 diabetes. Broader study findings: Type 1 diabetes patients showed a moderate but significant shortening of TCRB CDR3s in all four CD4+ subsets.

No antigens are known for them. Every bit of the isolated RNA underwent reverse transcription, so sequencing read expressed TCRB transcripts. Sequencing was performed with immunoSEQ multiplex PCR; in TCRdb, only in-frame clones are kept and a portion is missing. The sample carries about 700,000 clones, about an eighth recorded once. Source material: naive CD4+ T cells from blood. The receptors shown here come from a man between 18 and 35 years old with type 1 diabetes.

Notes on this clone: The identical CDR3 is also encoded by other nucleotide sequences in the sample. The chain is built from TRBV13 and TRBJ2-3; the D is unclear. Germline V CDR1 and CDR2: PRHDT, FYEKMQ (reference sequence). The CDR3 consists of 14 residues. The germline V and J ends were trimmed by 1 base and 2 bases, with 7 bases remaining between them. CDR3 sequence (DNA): TGTGCCAGCAGCTTAGCGCGGCCCACAGATACGCAGTATTTT. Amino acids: CASSLARPTDTQYF. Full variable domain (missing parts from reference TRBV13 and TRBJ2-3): AAGVIQSPRHLIKEKRETATLKCYPIPRHDTVYWYQQGPGQDPQFLISFYEKMQSDKGSIPDRFSAQQFSDYHSELNMSSLELGDSALYFCASSLARPTDTQYFGPGTRLTVL.

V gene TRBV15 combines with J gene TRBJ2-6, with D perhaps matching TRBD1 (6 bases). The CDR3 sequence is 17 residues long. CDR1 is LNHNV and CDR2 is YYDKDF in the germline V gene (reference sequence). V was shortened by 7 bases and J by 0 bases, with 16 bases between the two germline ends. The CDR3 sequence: CATNKVQGISGANVLTF. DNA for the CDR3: TGTGCCACCAACAAGGTCCAGGGGATCTCTGGGGCCAACGTCCTGACTTTC.

The CDR3 reads CASSQLWVTNEKLFF. Written as DNA, the CDR3 is TGCGCCAGCAGCCAGCTATGGGTGACTAATGAAAAACTGTTTTTT. The rearrangement links TRBV4-1 to TRBJ1-4; D not certain. V gave up 3 bases and J gave up 2 bases, with 10 bases separating them. Germline lookup yields CDR1 MGHRA and CDR2 YSYEKL. This CDR3 is built from 15 residues.

CDR3 protein: CASSLYLYASTDTQYF. The CDR3 region has the DNA TGTGCCAGCAGCTTGTACCTTTACGCTAGCACAGATACGCAGTATTTT. The chain couples TRBV5-4 to TRBJ2-3; D not resolved. V was shortened by 1 base and J by 0 bases, with 12 bases between the two germline ends. The CDR3 contains 16 residues. Germline CDR1 and CDR2: SGHNT and YYREEE (reference sequence).

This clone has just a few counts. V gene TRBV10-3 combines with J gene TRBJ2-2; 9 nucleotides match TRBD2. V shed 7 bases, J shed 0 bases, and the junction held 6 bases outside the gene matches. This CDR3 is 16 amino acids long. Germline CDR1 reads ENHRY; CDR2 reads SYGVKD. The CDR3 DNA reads TGTGCCATCAACCCCAGCGGGGGGACGAACACCGGGGAGCTGTTTTTT. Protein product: CAINPSGGTNTGELFF.

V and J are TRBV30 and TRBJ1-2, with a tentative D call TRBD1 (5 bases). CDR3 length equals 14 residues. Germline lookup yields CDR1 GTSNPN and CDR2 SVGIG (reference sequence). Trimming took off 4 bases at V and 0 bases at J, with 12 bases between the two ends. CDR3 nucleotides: TGTGCCTGGAACCCGGGACCAGCTAACTATGGCTACACCTTC. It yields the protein CAWNPGPANYGYTF.

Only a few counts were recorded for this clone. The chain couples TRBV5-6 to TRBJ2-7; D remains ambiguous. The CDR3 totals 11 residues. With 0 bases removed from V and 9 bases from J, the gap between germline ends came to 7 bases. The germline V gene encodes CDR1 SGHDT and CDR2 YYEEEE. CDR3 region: CASSLEERQYF. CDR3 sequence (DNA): TGTGCCAGCAGCTTGGAGGAGCGGCAGTACTTC. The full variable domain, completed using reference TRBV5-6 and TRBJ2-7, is DAGVTQSPTHLIKTRGQQVTLRCSPKSGHDTVSWYQQALGQGPQFIFQYYEEEERQRGNFPDRFSGHQFPNYSSELNVNALLLGDSALYLCASSLEERQYFGPGTRLTVT.

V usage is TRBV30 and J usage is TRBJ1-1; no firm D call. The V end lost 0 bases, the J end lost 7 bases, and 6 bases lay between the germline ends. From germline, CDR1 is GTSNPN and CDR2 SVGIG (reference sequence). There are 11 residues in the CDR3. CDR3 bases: TGTGCCTGGAGTGTAGTGGATGAAGCTTTCTTT. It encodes CAWSVVDEAFF.

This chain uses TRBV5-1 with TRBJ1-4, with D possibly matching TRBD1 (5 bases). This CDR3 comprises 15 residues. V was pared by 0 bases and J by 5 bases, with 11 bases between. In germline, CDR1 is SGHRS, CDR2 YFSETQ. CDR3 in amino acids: CASSLEPGGNEKLFF. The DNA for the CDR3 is TGCGCCAGCAGCTTGGAGCCTGGGGGGAATGAAAAACTGTTTTTT.

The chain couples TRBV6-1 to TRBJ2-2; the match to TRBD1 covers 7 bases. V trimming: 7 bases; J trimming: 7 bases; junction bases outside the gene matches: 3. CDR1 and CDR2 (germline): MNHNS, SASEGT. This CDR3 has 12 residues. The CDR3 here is CASIGQVGELFF. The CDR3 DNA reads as TGTGCCAGCATCGGACAGGTCGGGGAGCTGTTTTTT.

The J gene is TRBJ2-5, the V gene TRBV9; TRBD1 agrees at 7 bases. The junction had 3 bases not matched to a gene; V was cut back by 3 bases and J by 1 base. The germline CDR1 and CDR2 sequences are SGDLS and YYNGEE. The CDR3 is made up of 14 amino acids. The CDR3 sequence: CASSAGTAQETQYF. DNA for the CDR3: TGTGCCAGCAGCGCTGGGACAGCCCAAGAGACCCAGTACTTC.

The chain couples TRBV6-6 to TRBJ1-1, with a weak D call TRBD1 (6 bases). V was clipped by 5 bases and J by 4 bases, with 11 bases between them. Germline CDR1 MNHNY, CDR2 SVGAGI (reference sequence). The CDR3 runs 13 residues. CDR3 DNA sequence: TGTGCCAGCAGTCCGTACAGGGCCACTGAAGCTTTCTTT. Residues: CASSPYRATEAFF.

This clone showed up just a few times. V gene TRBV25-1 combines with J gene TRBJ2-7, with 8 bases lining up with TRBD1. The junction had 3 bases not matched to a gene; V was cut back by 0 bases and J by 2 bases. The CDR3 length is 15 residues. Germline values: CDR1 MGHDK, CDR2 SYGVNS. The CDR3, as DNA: TGTGCCAGCAGTGAATATGAGACAGGGGCCTACGAGCAGTACTTC. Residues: CASSEYETGAYEQYF.

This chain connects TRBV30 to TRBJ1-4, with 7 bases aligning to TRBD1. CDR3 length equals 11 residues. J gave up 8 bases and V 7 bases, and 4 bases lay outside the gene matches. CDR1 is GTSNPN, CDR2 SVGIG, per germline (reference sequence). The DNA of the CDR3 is TGTGCCTCGAACAGGGGAGAAAAACTGTTTTTT. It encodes CASNRGEKLFF.

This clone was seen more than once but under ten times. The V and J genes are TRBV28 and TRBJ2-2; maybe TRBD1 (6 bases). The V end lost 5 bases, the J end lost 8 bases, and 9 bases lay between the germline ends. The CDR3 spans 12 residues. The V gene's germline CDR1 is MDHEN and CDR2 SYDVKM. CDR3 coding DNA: TGTGCCAGCAGTAGGGGGAAGGGGGAGCTGTTTTTT. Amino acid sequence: CASSRGKGELFF.

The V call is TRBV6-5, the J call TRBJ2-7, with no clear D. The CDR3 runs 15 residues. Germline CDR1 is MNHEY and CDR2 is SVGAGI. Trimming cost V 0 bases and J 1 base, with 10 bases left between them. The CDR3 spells CASSYSEVGSYEQYF. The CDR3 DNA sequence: TGTGCCAGCAGTTACTCAGAGGTAGGGTCCTACGAGCAGTACTTC.

In DNA, the CDR3 is TGTGCCAGCCAGGGCCCTAGCGGGGGTCAAGAGACCCAGTACTTC. As protein: CASQGPSGGQETQYF. The rearrangement links TRBV27 to TRBJ2-5, with 10 bases lining up with TRBD2. The CDR3 extends over 15 amino acids. After removal of 8 bases from V and 2 bases from J, the junction contained 8 bases not matched to a gene. Germline lookup yields CDR1 MNHEY and CDR2 SMNVEV (reference sequence).

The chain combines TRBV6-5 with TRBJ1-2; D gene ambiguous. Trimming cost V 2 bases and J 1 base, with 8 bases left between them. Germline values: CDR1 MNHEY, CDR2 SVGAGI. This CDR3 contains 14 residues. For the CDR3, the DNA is TGTGCCAGCAGTTACGAACGGGATAACTATGGCTACACCTTC. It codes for CASSYERDNYGYTF.

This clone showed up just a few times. The CDR3 sequence is CASSYYARPGNNSPLHF. The CDR3 DNA reads as TGTGCCAGCAGCTATTATGCTCGACCGGGGAATAATTCACCCCTCCACTTT. The rearrangement links TRBV27 to TRBJ1-6; D is unresolved. The CDR3 has 17 residues. V was shortened by 6 bases and J by 5 bases, with 20 bases between the two germline ends. The germline gives CDR1 MNHEY, CDR2 SMNVEV (reference sequence).

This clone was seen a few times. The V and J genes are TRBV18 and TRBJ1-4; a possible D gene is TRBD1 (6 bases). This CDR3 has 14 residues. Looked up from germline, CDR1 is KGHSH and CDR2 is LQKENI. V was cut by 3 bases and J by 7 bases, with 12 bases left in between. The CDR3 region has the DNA TGTGCCAGCTCACCCGGACAGCTACCTGAAAAACTGTTTTTT. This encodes CASSPGQLPEKLFF.

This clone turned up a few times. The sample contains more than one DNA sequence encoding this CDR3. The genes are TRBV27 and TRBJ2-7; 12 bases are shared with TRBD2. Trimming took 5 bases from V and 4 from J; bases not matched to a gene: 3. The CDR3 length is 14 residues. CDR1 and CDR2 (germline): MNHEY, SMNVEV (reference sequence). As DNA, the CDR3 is TGTGCCAGCAGTAGGACTAGCGGGGCGTACGAGCAGTACTTC. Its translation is CASSRTSGAYEQYF.

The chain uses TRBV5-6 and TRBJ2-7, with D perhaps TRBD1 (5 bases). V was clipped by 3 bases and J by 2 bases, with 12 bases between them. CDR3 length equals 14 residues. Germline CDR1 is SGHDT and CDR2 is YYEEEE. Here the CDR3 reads CASSWQDIAYEQYF. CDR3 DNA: TGTGCCAGCAGCTGGCAGGACATTGCCTACGAGCAGTACTTC.